This entry is about one TCR beta chain. The record originates from a study of cytomegalovirus exposure and HLA in healthy donors. Researchers ran the PCR with 60 Vbeta and 13 Jbeta primers. Sequenced by immunoSEQ multiplex PCR; TCRdb stores in-frame clones only, minus some. The data hold 200,000 or so clones, with about 80% observed a single time. The V segment lost 0 bases and the J segment 6 bases; nucleotides outside the gene matches: 12. Germline values: CDR1 SGDLS, CDR2 YYNGEE. The CDR3 runs to 18 residues. This sequence joins TRBV9 and TRBJ2-1, with TRBD2 identical over 10 bases. This TCR derives from a woman aged 18-30 years in good health and CMV-seropositive. The material sequenced was PBMCs. The CDR3, as DNA: TGTGCCAGCAGCGTAGCGATCTCAAGCGGGGGGGCCGTCAATGAGCAGTTCTTC. It yields the protein CASSVAISSGGAVNEQFF.